This TCR beta chain derives from a study of glioma-infiltrating T cells. General observations from the study: Non-neoplastic patients had below-expected tissue-blood divergence, while all gliomas exceeded expectation.

Germline V lookup: CDR1 LGHNA, CDR2 YSLEER. CDR3 length: 15 amino acids. Trimming removed 10 bases at V and 8 bases at J, with 24 bases between. A note on this clonotype: The antigen is undetermined.

The iRepertoire nested amplicon-rescue multiplex PCR amplified TCR alpha and beta CDR3s from RNA. Input was roughly 95-400 ng of tissue mRNA or PBMC total RNA. In TCRdb, the multiplex PCR reads were re-called with MiXCR into one record per CDR3 protein. In the table there are around 93,000 distinct CDR3 sequences, roughly 37% of which are singletons. Sequences were obtained from glioma tissue, nonneoplastic brain tissue, or PBMCs (not recorded which). This chain uses TRBV4-3 with TRBJ2-1; possible D gene TRBD1, 5 bases. The TCR comes from a human donor with low-grade glioma or glioblastoma, undergoing nonglioma brain surgery, or in good health (not recorded which). This CDR3 reads CAIIQGVISLDEQFF. DNA for the CDR3: TGCGCCATCATCCAAGGGGTAATTAGCTTGGATGAGCAGTTCTTC.